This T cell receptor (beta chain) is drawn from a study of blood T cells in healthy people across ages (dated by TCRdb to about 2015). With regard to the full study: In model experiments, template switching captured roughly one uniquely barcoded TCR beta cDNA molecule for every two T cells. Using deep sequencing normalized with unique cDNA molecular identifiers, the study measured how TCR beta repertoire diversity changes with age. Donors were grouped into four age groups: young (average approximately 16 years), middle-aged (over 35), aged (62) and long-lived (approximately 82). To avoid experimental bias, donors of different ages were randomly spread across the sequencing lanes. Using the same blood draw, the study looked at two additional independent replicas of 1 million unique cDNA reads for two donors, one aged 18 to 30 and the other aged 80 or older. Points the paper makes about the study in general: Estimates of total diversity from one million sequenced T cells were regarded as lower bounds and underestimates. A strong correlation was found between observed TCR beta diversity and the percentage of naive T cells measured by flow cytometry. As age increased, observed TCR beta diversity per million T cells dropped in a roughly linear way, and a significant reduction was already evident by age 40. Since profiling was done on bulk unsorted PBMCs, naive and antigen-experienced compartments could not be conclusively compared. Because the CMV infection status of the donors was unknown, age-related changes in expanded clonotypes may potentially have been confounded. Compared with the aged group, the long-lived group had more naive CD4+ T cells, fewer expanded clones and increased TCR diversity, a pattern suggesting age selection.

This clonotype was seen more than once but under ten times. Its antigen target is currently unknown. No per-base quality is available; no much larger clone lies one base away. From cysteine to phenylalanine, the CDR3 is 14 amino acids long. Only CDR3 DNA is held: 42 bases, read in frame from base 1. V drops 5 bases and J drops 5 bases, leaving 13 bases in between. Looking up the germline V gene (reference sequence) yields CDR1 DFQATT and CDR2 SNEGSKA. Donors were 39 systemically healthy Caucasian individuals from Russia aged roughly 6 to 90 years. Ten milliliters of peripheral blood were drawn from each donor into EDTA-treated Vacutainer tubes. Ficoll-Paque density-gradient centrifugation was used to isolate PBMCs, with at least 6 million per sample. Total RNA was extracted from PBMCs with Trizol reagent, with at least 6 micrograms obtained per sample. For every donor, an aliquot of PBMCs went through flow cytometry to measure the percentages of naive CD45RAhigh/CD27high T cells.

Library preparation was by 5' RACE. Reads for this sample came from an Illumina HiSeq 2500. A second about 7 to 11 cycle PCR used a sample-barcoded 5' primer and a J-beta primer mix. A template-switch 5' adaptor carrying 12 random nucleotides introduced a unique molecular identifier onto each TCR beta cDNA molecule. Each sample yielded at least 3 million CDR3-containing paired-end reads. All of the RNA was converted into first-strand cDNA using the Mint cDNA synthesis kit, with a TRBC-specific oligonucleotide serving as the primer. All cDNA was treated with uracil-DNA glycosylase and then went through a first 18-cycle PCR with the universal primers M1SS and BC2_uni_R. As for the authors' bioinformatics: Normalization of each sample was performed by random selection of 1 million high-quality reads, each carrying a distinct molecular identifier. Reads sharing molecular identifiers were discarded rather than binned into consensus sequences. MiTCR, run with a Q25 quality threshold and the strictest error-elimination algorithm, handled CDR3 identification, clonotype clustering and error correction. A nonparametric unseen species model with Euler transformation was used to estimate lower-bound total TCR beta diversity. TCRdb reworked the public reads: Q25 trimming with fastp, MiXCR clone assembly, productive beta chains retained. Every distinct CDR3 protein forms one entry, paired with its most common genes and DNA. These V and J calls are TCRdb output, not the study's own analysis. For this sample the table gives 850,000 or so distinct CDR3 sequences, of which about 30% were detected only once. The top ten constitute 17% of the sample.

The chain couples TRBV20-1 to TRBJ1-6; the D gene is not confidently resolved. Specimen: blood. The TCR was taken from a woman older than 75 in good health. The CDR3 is CSAHPGNDNSPLHF. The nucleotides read TGCAGTGCTCACCCAGGAAACGATAATTCACCCCTCCACTTT.